The 8 T cell receptor beta chains below all came from one sample that was sequenced in a study of long-term antiretroviral therapy in people with HIV. Sequencing used immunoSEQ v3.0 at survey level. TCRdb's copy holds only in-frame clones and misses some; the assay was immunoSEQ multiplex PCR. Of 35,000 or so clones listed, around 94% are singletons. The input for sequencing was unsorted PBMCs, taken 4.1 years after starting antiretroviral therapy. The receptor set was obtained from a woman aged 50 to 60 with HIV.

The chain is built from TRBV5-8 and TRBJ1-1; the D is unclear. This CDR3 has 13 amino acids. Trimming left V 0 bases short and J 5 bases short, with 8 bases between. Germline V gene sequence: CDR1 SGHTS, CDR2 YDEGEE. CDR3 sequence reads: CASSLEVITEAFF. The CDR3 DNA follows: TGTGCCAGCAGCTTGGAGGTGATAACTGAAGCTTTCTTT.

This clone was detected once. The chain employs TRBV25-1 and TRBJ2-1, with D perhaps matching TRBD1 (6 bases). CDR1 is MGHDK, CDR2 SYGVNS, per germline. Trimming removed 2 bases from V and 9 bases from J, with 17 bases in between. This CDR3 is 15 amino acids long. In nucleotides, the CDR3 is TGTGCCAGCAGTGAAGGCCAGGGGAAATTGACTGAGCAGTTCTTC. The encoded protein is CASSEGQGKLTEQFF.

The rearrangement uses TRBV5-6 and TRBJ2-1, with 11 bases aligning to TRBD1. This CDR3 spans 15 amino acids. Trimming cost V 4 bases and J 4 bases; bases outside gene matches: 4. Germline CDR1 SGHDT, CDR2 YYEEEE. The CDR3 spells CASSGGTGGYNEQFF. The CDR3 region has the DNA TGTGCCAGCAGCGGGGGGACAGGGGGATACAATGAGCAGTTCTTC.

The chain carries TRBV5-1 and TRBJ2-3; the D gene is possibly TRBD2 (6 bases). The V gene lost 7 bases and the J gene lost 3 bases, with 18 bases spanning the gap. The CDR3 sequence is 15 residues long. Germline V CDR1 and CDR2: SGHRS, YFSETQ. The CDR3 sequence is CASRRGTEGTDTQYF. CDR3 bases: TGCGCCAGCCGCCGGGGGACCGAGGGGACAGATACGCAGTATTTT.

This chain links TRBV27 with TRBJ1-2; TRBD1 matches 7 bases. The CDR3 is made up of 15 amino acids. V trimming: 8 bases; J trimming: 2 bases; junction bases outside the gene matches: 11. Germline-derived CDR1 and CDR2 are MNHEY and SMNVEV (reference sequence). CDR3 nucleotide sequence: TGTGCCAGCTCCCACCTTCGGGACAGCAACTATGGCTACACCTTC. Encoded protein: CASSHLRDSNYGYTF.

The chain joins TRBV27 to TRBJ2-1; perhaps D is TRBD1 or TRBD2 (5 bases each). The germline CDR1 and CDR2 sequences are MNHEY and SMNVEV (reference sequence). The ends were cut back, 3 bases at V and 0 bases at J, with 18 bases in the middle. CDR3 length: 18 amino acids. The CDR3 DNA reads as TGTGCCAGCAGTTTTCGCCTGGTTCCAGGGAGCTCCTACAATGAGCAGTTCTTC. As protein: CASSFRLVPGSSYNEQFF.

Concerning this clone: This sample also contains other DNA sequences that code for the same CDR3. For the CDR3, the DNA is TGCGCCAGCAGCCAGAGTCTAGCGGGGGGGCTTAATGAGCAGTTCTTC. As protein: CASSQSLAGGLNEQFF. This chain links TRBV4-3 with TRBJ2-1; 12 bases agree with TRBD2. Germline V gene lookup returns CDR1 LGHNA and CDR2 YSLEER. V was pared by 3 bases and J by 7 bases, with 7 bases of the junction left unmatched. The CDR3 is 16 residues long.

The chain recombines TRBV5-8 with TRBJ1-1, with 10 bases that match TRBD1. Germline V CDR1 and CDR2: SGHTS, YDEGEE. V gave up 4 bases and J gave up 6 bases; unmatched junction bases: 9. This CDR3 region has 15 residues. CDR3 loop: CASSTRDRGLAEAFF. CDR3 DNA sequence: TGTGCCAGCAGCACTCGGGACAGGGGACTCGCTGAAGCTTTCTTT.